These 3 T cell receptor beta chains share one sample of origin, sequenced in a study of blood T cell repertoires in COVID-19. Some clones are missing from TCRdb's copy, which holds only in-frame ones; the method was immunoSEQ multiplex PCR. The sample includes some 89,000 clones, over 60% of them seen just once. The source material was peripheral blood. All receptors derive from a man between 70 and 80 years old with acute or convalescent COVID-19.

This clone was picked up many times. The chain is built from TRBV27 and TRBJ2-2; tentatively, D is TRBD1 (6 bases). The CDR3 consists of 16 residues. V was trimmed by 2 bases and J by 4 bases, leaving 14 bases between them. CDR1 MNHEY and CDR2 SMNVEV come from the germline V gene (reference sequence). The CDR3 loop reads CASSLRPGATTGELFF. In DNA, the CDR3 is TGTGCCAGCAGTTTACGTCCAGGGGCCACCACCGGGGAGCTGTTTTTT.

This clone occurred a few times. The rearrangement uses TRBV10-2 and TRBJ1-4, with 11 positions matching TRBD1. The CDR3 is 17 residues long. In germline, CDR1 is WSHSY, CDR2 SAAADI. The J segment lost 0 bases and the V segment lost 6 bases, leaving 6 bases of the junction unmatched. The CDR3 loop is CASSARGQGATNEKLFF. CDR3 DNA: TGCGCCAGCAGCGCGCGGGGACAGGGGGCAACTAATGAAAAACTGTTTTTT.

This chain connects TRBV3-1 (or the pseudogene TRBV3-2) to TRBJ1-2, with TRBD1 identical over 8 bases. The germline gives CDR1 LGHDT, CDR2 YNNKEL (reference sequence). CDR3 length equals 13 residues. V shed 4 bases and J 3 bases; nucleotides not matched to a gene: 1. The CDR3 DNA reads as TGTGCCAGCAGCCTGGGACAGGACTATGGCTACACCTTC. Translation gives CASSLGQDYGYTF.